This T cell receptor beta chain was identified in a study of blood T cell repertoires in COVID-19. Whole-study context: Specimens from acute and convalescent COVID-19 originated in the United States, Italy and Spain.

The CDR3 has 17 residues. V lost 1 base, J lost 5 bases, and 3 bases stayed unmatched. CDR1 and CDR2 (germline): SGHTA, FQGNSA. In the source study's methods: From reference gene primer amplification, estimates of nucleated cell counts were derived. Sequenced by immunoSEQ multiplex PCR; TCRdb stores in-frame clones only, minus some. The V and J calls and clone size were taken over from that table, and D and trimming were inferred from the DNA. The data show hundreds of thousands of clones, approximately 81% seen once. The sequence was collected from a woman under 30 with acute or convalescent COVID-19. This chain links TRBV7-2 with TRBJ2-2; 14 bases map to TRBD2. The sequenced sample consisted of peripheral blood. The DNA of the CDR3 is TGTGCCAGCAGCTTAGTGGGACTAGCGGGAGAGACCGGGGAGCTGTTTTTT. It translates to CASSLVGLAGETGELFF.